The 19 T cell receptor beta chains given below trace back to one sample, sequenced in a study of tumor and adjacent non-tumor tissue in lung cancer. The library came from three nested PCR rounds adapted from ARM-PCR protocols. Each CDR3 protein is one row after TCRdb ran MiXCR on the multiplex PCR reads. The data hold under 95,000 distinct CDR3 sequences, with roughly 80% observed a single time. RNA was extracted from bulk tissue without any cell sorting. More than 3 cm separated this lung sample from the edge of the tumor. The sample consisted of distant non-tumor lung tissue. These receptors came from a man aged 60-69 years with non-small cell lung cancer.

This clonotype was observed a few times. It may be a read error: a sequence one base away is much more abundant. The chain uses TRBV20-1 and TRBJ2-1; D not certain. The CDR3 spans 13 residues. CDR1 is DFQATT and CDR2 is SNEGSKA in the germline V gene (reference sequence). The CDR3 bases are TGCAATGCTAGTATGGGATCTAGTGTGGAGCAGTTCTTC. It encodes CNASMGSSVEQFF.

Of note for this clonotype: Its ends do not fully match the called genes, so a read error is possible. The chain is built from TRBV6-5 and TRBJ2-3; D uncertain. The CDR3 covers 12 residues. CDR1 and CDR2 from the germline V gene are MNHEY and SVGAGI. CDR3 DNA: TGTGCCAGCGGCGCAGGCACAGATACGCAGCGTTTT. It is translated as CASGAGTDTQRF.

Details on this clonotype: Its ends do not fully match the called genes, so a read error is possible. The chain is built from TRBV12-3 or TRBV12-4 and TRBJ1-1; no reliable D call. The CDR3 loop spans 12 amino acids. The CDR3 DNA is TGTGCCAGCAGTTTTTTGGTTGCTGTAGCTTTGTTT. Translating it yields CASSFLVAVALF.

This clonotype was observed a few times. The chain is built from TRBV30 and TRBJ1-2, with TRBD1 matching over 8 bases. The CDR3 loop spans 13 amino acids. The trim removed 3 bases at V and 7 bases at J, leaving 7 bases unmatched. CDR1 is GTSNPN and CDR2 is SVGIG in the germline V gene (reference sequence). This CDR3 is CAWRAQGAGGYTF. CDR3 DNA sequence: TGTGCCTGGAGGGCGCAGGGGGCAGGTGGCTACACCTTC.

For this clonotype: Just one base apart from a much larger clone, this may be a read error. The rearrangement uses TRBV28 and TRBJ2-7, with 10 bases matching TRBD1. CDR1 and CDR2 (germline): MDHEN, SYDVKM. This CDR3 region has 14 residues. This CDR3 is CASNLGQGFYEHYF. CDR3 DNA sequence: TGTGCCAGCAATTTGGGACAGGGGTTTTACGAGCATTACTTC.

V gene TRBV5-5 combines with J gene TRBJ2-7, with TRBD2 matching 8 bases. From germline, CDR1 is SGHKS and CDR2 YYEKEE (reference sequence). Trimming cost V 0 bases and J 7 bases; bases outside gene matches: 18. The CDR3 runs 18 residues. The CDR3 DNA reads as TGTGCCAGCAGCTTGGTACCGACTAGCGAAAGGGGCGGCGGTGAGCAGTACTTC. Translated: CASSLVPTSERGGGEQYF.

About this clonotype itself: One end of the junction fails to match germline, which may point to a read error. V is TRBV11-3 and J is TRBJ2-1; 11 nucleotides align to TRBD2. Germline CDR1 is SGHNT and CDR2 is YENEEA. The CDR3 extends over 17 amino acids. As DNA, the CDR3 is TGTGCCAACAGCTTAGATCTACTAGCGGGAGTAGGTAATGAACAGTTCTTC. Translated: CANSLDLLAGVGNEQFF.

Details on this clonotype: The junction and the germline gene differ at one end; a read error may be behind it. J is TRBJ2-3 and V is TRBV6-5; D gene ambiguous. The CDR3 has 12 residues. The V gene's germline CDR1 is MNHEY and CDR2 SVGAGI. The CDR3 reads CASSAGADTRYF. The CDR3 DNA is TGTGCCAGCAGCGCAGGCGCGGATACGCGGTATTTT.

Ten or more counts support this clonotype. CDR3 in DNA: TGTGCCAGCGGATCTAGCGGGGGGAGCTCCTACGAGCAGTACTTC. Protein product: CASGSSGGSSYEQYF. The J gene is TRBJ2-7, the V gene TRBV6-2 or TRBV6-3; the match to TRBD2 covers 11 bases. V dropped 8 bases and J dropped 0; count of bases not matched to a gene: 6. From germline, CDR1 is MNHEY and CDR2 SVGEGT. CDR3 length: 15 amino acids.

Concerning this clonotype itself: The conserved phenylalanine or tryptophan is not found at the CDR3 terminus, so this likely reflects a read error. The chain couples TRBV11-2 to TRBJ2-5, with a tentative D call TRBD2 (7 bases). Germline V lookup: CDR1 SGHAT, CDR2 FQNNGV. The CDR3 covers 13 residues. V dropped 2 bases and J dropped 5 bases, with 9 bases sitting between them. Written as DNA, the CDR3 is TGTGCCAGCAGCTTAAGGGGGGGCGAGACCCAGTACTAC. It specifies CASSLRGGETQYY.

A few counts support this clonotype. The chain uses TRBV30 and TRBJ1-2; D is possibly TRBD1 (6 bases). The CDR3 spans 13 residues. Germline V gives CDR1 GTSNPN, CDR2 SVGIG (reference sequence). V lost 2 bases and J lost 4, with 11 bases in between. CDR3 protein: CAWSTLGGYGYTF. The CDR3 region has the DNA TGTGCCTGGAGTACTCTAGGGGGCTATGGCTACACCTTC.

Of note for this clonotype: Its ends do not fully match the called genes, so a read error is possible. The chain employs TRBV20-1 and TRBJ1-5; D perhaps matches TRBD1 (5 bases). The CDR3 is 12 amino acids. The V gene's germline CDR1 is DFQATT and CDR2 SNEGSKA (reference sequence). DNA of the CDR3: TGCAGTGCTCACAGGATAGGTCAGCCCCAACATTTT. Protein product: CSAHRIGQPQHF.

In the case of this clonotype: A clone one base away is much larger, so this may be a read error. The J gene is TRBJ1-2, the V gene TRBV7-9; D unresolved. CDR3 size: 14 residues. The V gene lost 4 bases and the J gene lost 3 bases, with 12 bases spanning the gap. Per germline, CDR1 SEHNR and CDR2 FQNEAQ (reference sequence). The CDR3 spells CASSSPSADYGYTF. The CDR3 DNA sequence: TGTGCCAGCAGCTCCCCGTCGGCGGACTATGGCTACACCTTC.

The chain uses TRBV11-1 and TRBJ2-1; tentative D call: TRBD1 (6 bases). The germline gives CDR1 SGHAT, CDR2 FQDESV (reference sequence). V dropped 9 bases and J dropped 1 base, with 19 bases sitting between them. This CDR3 spans 16 amino acids. CDR3 in amino acids: CASILAGGQSYNEQFF. CDR3 bases: TGTGCCAGTATCTTGGCTGGTGGACAGTCCTACAATGAGCAGTTCTTC. The full variable domain, its missing parts supplied by reference TRBV11-1 and TRBJ2-1, is EAEVAQSPRYKITEKSQAVAFWCDPISGHATLYWYRQILGQGPELLVQFQDESVVDDSQLPKDRFSAERLKGVDSTLKIQPAELGDSAMYLCASILAGGQSYNEQFFGPGTRLTVL.

This clonotype was seen only once. Compared with germline, one end of the junction differs, possibly owing to a read error. The chain combines TRBV7-8 with TRBJ2-6; a possible D gene is TRBD2 (6 bases). The CDR3 is 17 amino acids. Germline assignment: CDR1 SGHVS and CDR2 FQNEAQ. In DNA form, the CDR3 reads TGTGCCAGCAGCTTACTAGCGCGGTTCTCTGGGACCAACGTCCTGACATTC. Translating it yields CASSLLARFSGTNVLTF.

As concerns this clonotype: The germline gene is not matched at one end of the junction; a read error may be the cause. The rearrangement links TRBV12-3 or TRBV12-4 to TRBJ2-7; unclear D gene. This CDR3 contains 15 residues. In DNA form, the CDR3 reads TGTGCCAACAGTTTAGCACAAGGGCGGACCTACGAGCAGTACTTC. It translates to CANSLAQGRTYEQYF.

A note on this clonotype: This may arise from a read error, as a much more abundant clone is one base away. V and J are TRBV5-1 and TRBJ2-5; 8 bases match TRBD2. The CDR3 contains 15 residues. The V segment lost 2 bases and the J segment 3 bases; nucleotides outside the gene matches: 6. Per germline, CDR1 SGHRS and CDR2 YFSETQ. The CDR3 sequence: CASSFYFSGEETQYF. CDR3 coding DNA: TGCGCCAGCAGCTTCTACTTTAGCGGGGAAGAGACCCAGTACTTC.

For this clonotype: This could be a read error, since a much larger clone is one nucleotide away. The rearrangement joins TRBV5-4 to TRBJ1-1, with TRBD1 as a possible D gene (6 bases). Germline V gives CDR1 SGHNT, CDR2 YYREEE (reference sequence). This CDR3 has 14 amino acids. In DNA, the CDR3 is TGTGCCAGCACCTTGGGGGGGCTAGACACTGAAGCTTTCTTT. Translation gives CASTLGGLDTEAFF. The full variable domain, with the rest looked up from reference TRBV5-4 and TRBJ1-1, is ETGVTQSPTHLIKTRGQQVTLRCSSQSGHNTVSWYQQALGQGPQFIFQYYREEENGRGNFPPRFSGLQFPNYSSELNVNALELDDSALYLCASTLGGLDTEAFFGQGTRLTVV.

CDR3 in amino acids: CASSFPSSAGTDTQYF. The CDR3 DNA reads as TGTGCCAGCAGCTTTCCCAGCAGCGCAGGCACAGATACGCAGTATTTT. The genes are TRBV11-2 and TRBJ2-3; D is ambiguous. There are 16 residues in the CDR3. V was clipped by 3 bases and J by 1 base, with 14 bases between them. Germline V gene sequence: CDR1 SGHAT, CDR2 FQNNGV.